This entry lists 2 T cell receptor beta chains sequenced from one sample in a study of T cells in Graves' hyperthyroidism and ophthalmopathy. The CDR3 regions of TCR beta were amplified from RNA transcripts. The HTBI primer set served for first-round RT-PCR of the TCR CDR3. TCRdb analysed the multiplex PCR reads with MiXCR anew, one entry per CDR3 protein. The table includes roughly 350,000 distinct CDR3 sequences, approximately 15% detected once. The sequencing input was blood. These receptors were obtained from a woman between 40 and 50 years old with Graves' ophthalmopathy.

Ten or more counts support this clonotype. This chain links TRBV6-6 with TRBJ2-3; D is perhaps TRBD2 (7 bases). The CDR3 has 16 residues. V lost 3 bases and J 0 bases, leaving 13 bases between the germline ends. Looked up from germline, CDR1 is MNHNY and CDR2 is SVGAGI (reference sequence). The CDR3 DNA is TGTGCCAGCAGTTATGGGGGGGCCGCTAGCACAGATACGCAGTATTTT. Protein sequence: CASSYGGAASTDTQYF.

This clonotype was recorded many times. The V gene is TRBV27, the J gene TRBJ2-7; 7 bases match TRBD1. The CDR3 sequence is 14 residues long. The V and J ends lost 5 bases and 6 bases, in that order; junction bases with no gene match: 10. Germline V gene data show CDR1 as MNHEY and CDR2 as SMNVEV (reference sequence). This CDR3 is CASSRVTGQVEQYF. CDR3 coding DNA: TGTGCCAGCAGTCGGGTGACAGGGCAAGTCGAGCAGTACTTC.